The 8 T cell receptor beta chains listed next were all sequenced from one sample in a study of T cells in Graves' hyperthyroidism and ophthalmopathy. There were TCR beta CDR3 regions amplified from RNA transcripts. HTBI primers drove first-round RT-PCR of the TCR CDR3. TCRdb fed the multiplex PCR reads into MiXCR, producing one record per CDR3 protein. The sample carries roughly 290,000 distinct CDR3 sequences, 13% recorded once. Sequenced: blood. The receptors here all came from a woman in her twenties or thirties with Graves' hyperthyroidism that later progressed to Graves' ophthalmopathy.

This clonotype was seen repeatedly, ten times or more. This rearrangement joins TRBV28 to TRBJ2-1; unclear D gene. Trimming shortened V by 6 bases and J by 6 bases, and 6 bases separated the two germline ends. Germline lookup yields CDR1 MDHEN and CDR2 SYDVKM. This CDR3 has 11 residues. The CDR3 nucleotides read TGTGCCAGCAGAGACCGCAATGAGCAGTTCTTC. This sequence encodes CASRDRNEQFF.

This clonotype was observed at least ten times. The V and J genes are TRBV7-9 and TRBJ2-6, with D hard to call. The germline CDR1 and CDR2 sequences are SEHNR and FQNEAQ (reference sequence). Trimming stripped 5 bases from V and 0 bases from J, with 8 bases between. The CDR3 covers 15 residues. This CDR3 is CASSQLYSGANVLTF. For the CDR3, the DNA is TGTGCCAGCAGCCAGCTATACTCTGGGGCCAACGTCCTGACTTTC.

The chain uses TRBV10-3 and TRBJ2-4; TRBD2 matches 8 bases. This CDR3 region has 15 residues. Germline V gene data show CDR1 as ENHRY and CDR2 as SYGVKD. Trimming at V came to 3 bases and at J to 6 bases, leaving 7 bases not matched to a gene. CDR3 in DNA: TGTGCCATCAGTGACAGCGGGAGAGAAGGAAACATTCAGTACTTC. Translated: CAISDSGREGNIQYF.

This clonotype showed up many times. The V and J genes are TRBV24-1 and TRBJ2-2, with D hard to call. Germline CDR1 and CDR2: KGHDR and SFDVKD. The CDR3 is made up of 11 amino acids. With 6 bases removed from V and 5 bases from J, the gap between germline ends came to 3 bases. CDR3 sequence reads: CATSRTGELFF. In DNA, the CDR3 is TGTGCCACCAGTAGGACCGGGGAGCTGTTTTTT.

This clonotype occurred many times. The chain recombines TRBV24-1 with TRBJ1-2; D not certain. The germline V gene has CDR1 KGHDR and CDR2 SFDVKD. Trimming pared 4 bases from V and 6 bases from J, leaving 14 bases between. This CDR3 comprises 14 residues. The CDR3 reads CATSDGPRTHGYTF. For the CDR3, the DNA is TGTGCCACCAGTGACGGACCCAGGACGCATGGCTACACCTTC.

This clonotype was recorded many times. The chain employs TRBV30 and TRBJ1-2; D is ambiguous. The V end lost 5 bases, the J end lost 8 bases, and 18 bases lay between the germline ends. The CDR3 totals 13 residues. CDR1 is GTSNPN, CDR2 SVGIG, per germline (reference sequence). CDR3 protein: CAWFNPAGVGYTF. In DNA form, the CDR3 reads TGTGCCTGGTTTAATCCTGCGGGCGTAGGCTACACCTTC.

This clonotype was seen many times. The V gene is TRBV6-2 or TRBV6-3, the J gene TRBJ2-7, with 8 bases aligning to TRBD2. J gave up 6 bases and V 7 bases, and 8 bases lay outside the gene matches. CDR1 is MNHEY, CDR2 SVGEGT, per germline. This CDR3 contains 13 residues. DNA for the CDR3: TGTGCCAGCACCCCGGGACTAGTCGCCGAGCAGTACTTC. This translates into CASTPGLVAEQYF.

This clonotype has ten or more counts. The chain couples TRBV4-2 to TRBJ2-1, with 8 bases lining up with TRBD2. After removal of 0 bases from V and 2 bases from J, the junction contained 6 bases not matched to a gene. The CDR3 spans 17 residues. Germline CDR1 and CDR2: LGHNA and YNFKEQ. The CDR3 is CASSQERAGAAYNEQFF. The CDR3 region has the DNA TGTGCCAGCAGCCAAGAGCGAGCGGGAGCTGCCTACAATGAGCAGTTCTTC.